These T cell receptor beta chains were read from a single sample in a study of T cell responses to AZD1222 COVID-19 vaccine. The protocol was immunoSEQ multiplex PCR, while the TCRdb copy is restricted to in-frame clones and leaves out a portion. The table includes 160,000 or so clones, around 92% detected once. The specimen comprised peripheral blood, sampled on day 0 of MenACWY control vaccination. Receptors were obtained from an adult in good health. Both conserved end residues are part of each CDR3. Fields, in order: J gene, CDR3 length, D gene, clone size, V gene, CDR3 protein, CDR3 DNA. The D gene is left open where the match is weak. Only part of the rows carry a size: once, few, many, or a class if the clone is expanded.

J: TRBJ1-3; length: 13; D: .; size: .; V: TRBV29-1; CDR3: CSVGTDVGNTIYF; DNA: TGCAGCGTTGGAACAGACGTGGGAAACACCATATATTTT
J: TRBJ1-1; length: 14; D: .; size: .; V: TRBV3-1/TRBV3-2; CDR3: CASSQGFRNTEAFF; DNA: TGTGCCAGCAGCCAAGGATTTCGGAACACTGAAGCTTTCTTT
J: TRBJ1-2; length: 12; D: TRBD1; size: .; V: TRBV19; CDR3: CASRSGGSGYTF; DNA: TGTGCCAGTAGGTCAGGGGGCTCTGGCTACACCTTC
J: TRBJ2-7; length: 12; D: .; size: .; V: TRBV5-5; CDR3: CASSLTSYEQYF; DNA: TGTGCCAGCAGCTTGACTAGCTACGAGCAGTACTTC
J: TRBJ2-1; length: 18; D: .; size: .; V: TRBV4-2; CDR3: CASSQDSRLPSSYNEQFF; DNA: TGTGCCAGCAGCCAAGATAGCAGACTCCCGAGCTCCTACAATGAGCAGTTCTTC
J: TRBJ1-2; length: 13; D: .; size: .; V: TRBV4-1; CDR3: CASSRGIHDGYTF; DNA: TGCGCCAGCAGCCGCGGCATCCACGATGGCTACACCTTC
J: TRBJ1-1; length: 10; D: .; size: .; V: TRBV29-1; CDR3: CSPGGTEAFF; DNA: TGCAGCCCTGGGGGCACTGAAGCTTTCTTT
J: TRBJ2-7; length: 15; D: .; size: .; V: TRBV7-8; CDR3: CASSLAPRHSYEQYF; DNA: TGTGCCAGCAGCTTAGCGCCCAGACACTCCTACGAGCAGTACTTC
J: TRBJ1-3; length: 21; D: .; size: few; V: TRBV21-1; CDR3: CASSTSGSRDRGPLSGNTIYF; DNA: TGTGCCAGCAGCACATCGGGCTCGCGGGACAGGGGGCCTTTATCTGGAAACACCATATATTTT
J: TRBJ1-6; length: 14; D: .; size: .; V: TRBV7-3; CDR3: CASSLQTTNSPLHF; DNA: TGTGCCAGCAGCTTACAGACCACTAATTCACCCCTCCACTTT
J: TRBJ2-3; length: 15; D: .; size: .; V: TRBV6-2/TRBV6-3; CDR3: CASSRSPKSADTQYF; DNA: TGTGCCAGCAGTCGGTCGCCTAAAAGCGCAGATACGCAGTATTTT
J: TRBJ2-3; length: 15; D: .; size: .; V: TRBV9; CDR3: CASSVGGSEVDTQYF; DNA: TGTGCCAGCAGCGTAGGCGGGTCGGAGGTAGATACGCAGTATTTT
J: TRBJ1-5; length: 13; D: .; size: .; V: TRBV11-2; CDR3: CASSLGREQPQHF; DNA: TGTGCCAGCAGCTTAGGCAGGGAACAGCCCCAGCATTTT
J: TRBJ1-4; length: 15; D: .; size: .; V: TRBV4-2; CDR3: CASRRGGNTNEKLFF; DNA: TGTGCCAGCAGACGTGGGGGGAATACGAATGAAAAACTGTTTTTT
J: TRBJ2-7; length: 14; D: .; size: .; V: TRBV6-5; CDR3: CASSPGIATYEQYF; DNA: TGTGCCAGCAGTCCGGGAATAGCTACCTACGAGCAGTACTTC
J: TRBJ2-7; length: 15; D: TRBD2; size: .; V: TRBV11-2; CDR3: CASSTTRGGSYEQYF; DNA: TGTGCCAGCAGCACCACCCGGGGGGGGTCCTACGAGCAGTACTTC
J: TRBJ2-6; length: 17; D: .; size: .; V: TRBV9; CDR3: CASSVGGSHSGANVLTF; DNA: TGTGCCAGCAGCGTCGGGGGCTCCCACTCTGGGGCCAACGTCCTGACTTTC
J: TRBJ2-7; length: 13; D: TRBD1; size: .; V: TRBV19; CDR3: CASSIGTGAEQYF; DNA: TGTGCCAGTAGTATAGGGACAGGCGCCGAGCAGTACTTC
J: TRBJ1-6; length: 14; D: .; size: .; V: TRBV15; CDR3: CATRTGQINSPLHF; DNA: TGTGCCACCAGGACAGGACAGATAAATTCACCCCTCCACTTT
J: TRBJ1-5; length: 15; D: .; size: .; V: TRBV7-9; CDR3: CASSTDGRLDQPQHF; DNA: TGTGCCAGCAGCACCGACGGACGGCTCGATCAGCCCCAGCATTTT
J: TRBJ1-2; length: 13; D: TRBD1; size: .; V: TRBV12-3/TRBV12-4; CDR3: CASSYRGGEGYTF; DNA: TGTGCCAGCAGTTACAGGGGGGGTGAGGGCTACACCTTC
J: TRBJ2-2; length: 14; D: TRBD1; size: .; V: TRBV7-9; CDR3: CASSFGTETGELFF; DNA: TGTGCCAGCAGCTTTGGGACAGAGACCGGGGAGCTGTTTTTT
J: TRBJ1-1; length: 14; D: .; size: .; V: TRBV9; CDR3: CASSVVTLNTEAFF; DNA: TGTGCCAGCAGCGTTGTGACACTCAACACTGAAGCTTTCTTT
J: TRBJ1-1; length: 15; D: .; size: .; V: TRBV19; CDR3: CASSISGGAGTEAFF; DNA: TGTGCCAGTAGTATAAGTGGGGGGGCTGGCACTGAAGCTTTCTTT
J: TRBJ2-1; length: 12; D: .; size: .; V: TRBV6-5; CDR3: CASSYGLDSWFF; DNA: TGTGCCAGCAGTTACGGCCTAGATAGTTGGTTCTTC
J: TRBJ2-7; length: 14; D: .; size: .; V: TRBV6-5; CDR3: CASSGGRQPYEQYF; DNA: TGTGCCAGCAGCGGGGGACGGCAGCCCTACGAGCAGTACTTC
J: TRBJ1-1; length: 14; D: .; size: .; V: TRBV28; CDR3: CASSLWEGNTEAFF; DNA: TGTGCCAGCAGTTTATGGGAGGGCAACACTGAAGCTTTCTTT
J: TRBJ2-6; length: 12; D: .; size: .; V: TRBV28; CDR3: CASRTEPNVLTF; DNA: TGTGCCAGCAGGACCGAACCCAACGTCCTGACTTTC
J: TRBJ2-3; length: 14; D: .; size: .; V: TRBV10-3; CDR3: CAISDGRRGDTQYF; DNA: TGTGCCATCAGTGACGGGAGAAGGGGAGATACGCAGTATTTT
J: TRBJ2-1; length: 15; D: .; size: once; V: TRBV7-3; CDR3: CASSLGYGSTNEQFF; DNA: TGTGCCAGCAGCTTAGGATACGGGAGTACCAATGAGCAGTTCTTC
J: TRBJ1-5; length: 14; D: TRBD1; size: .; V: TRBV5-3; CDR3: CARSKDRDIKPQHF; DNA: TGTGCCAGAAGCAAGGACAGGGACATCAAGCCCCAGCATTTT
J: TRBJ1-5; length: 14; D: .; size: .; V: TRBV9; CDR3: CASSVREGGGPQHF; DNA: TGTGCCAGCAGCGTGAGAGAGGGAGGCGGGCCCCAGCATTTT
J: TRBJ1-4; length: 14; D: .; size: .; V: TRBV7-2; CDR3: CASRQGMGAGKLFF; DNA: TGTGCCAGCAGGCAGGGGATGGGGGCCGGTAAACTGTTTTTT
J: TRBJ2-3; length: 16; D: .; size: once; V: TRBV3-1/TRBV3-2; CDR3: CASSPISTGEGDTQYF; DNA: TGTGCCAGCAGCCCTATTAGCACGGGAGAGGGAGATACGCAGTATTTT
J: TRBJ2-2; length: 17; D: .; size: .; V: TRBV19; CDR3: CASSKVLRRSNTGELFF; DNA: TGTGCCAGTAGTAAAGTATTGCGGCGGTCGAACACCGGGGAGCTGTTTTTT
J: TRBJ1-1; length: 16; D: TRBD1; size: .; V: TRBV27; CDR3: CASSPTLGTGNTEAFF; DNA: TGTGCCAGCAGCCCTACACTAGGGACAGGGAACACTGAAGCTTTCTTT
J: TRBJ1-6; length: 19; D: .; size: .; V: TRBV18; CDR3: CASSPPGRIAGRDLSPLHF; DNA: TGTGCCAGCTCACCACCGGGAAGAATAGCGGGGAGGGATCTTTCACCCCTCCACTTT
J: TRBJ1-5; length: 15; D: .; size: once; V: TRBV15; CDR3: CATSSRGFGNQPQHF; DNA: TGTGCCACCAGCAGCCGAGGGTTCGGCAATCAGCCCCAGCATTTT
J: TRBJ2-3; length: 14; D: TRBD2; size: .; V: TRBV6-5; CDR3: CASKWTSGRNTQYF; DNA: TGTGCCAGCAAGTGGACTAGCGGGAGAAATACGCAGTATTTT
J: TRBJ2-2; length: 15; D: .; size: .; V: TRBV28; CDR3: CASSLLLAGTGELFF; DNA: TGTGCCAGCAGTTTATTGCTAGCTGGCACCGGGGAGCTGTTTTTT
J: TRBJ1-2; length: 13; D: .; size: few; V: TRBV3-1/TRBV3-2; CDR3: CASSLRDNYGYTF; DNA: TGTGCCAGCAGCCTCCGGGACAACTATGGCTACACCTTC
J: TRBJ1-1; length: 13; D: .; size: .; V: TRBV7-8; CDR3: CASSLDPVTEAFF; DNA: TGTGCCAGCAGCTTAGACCCGGTGACTGAAGCTTTCTTT
J: TRBJ2-3; length: 13; D: .; size: .; V: TRBV29-1; CDR3: CSARRGNSDTQYF; DNA: TGCAGCGCAAGAAGGGGGAACTCAGATACGCAGTATTTT
J: TRBJ2-7; length: 12; D: .; size: .; V: TRBV6-6; CDR3: CASSYSEYEQYF; DNA: TGTGCCAGCAGTTACTCCGAGTACGAGCAGTACTTC
J: TRBJ2-3; length: 17; D: TRBD2; size: .; V: TRBV4-1; CDR3: CASSRSGGRGSTDTQYF; DNA: TGCGCCAGCAGTCGCTCTGGGGGGAGGGGAAGCACAGATACGCAGTATTTT
J: TRBJ1-1; length: 15; D: .; size: .; V: TRBV28; CDR3: CASSLYGVWNTEAFF; DNA: TGTGCCAGCAGTTTATACGGGGTGTGGAACACTGAAGCTTTCTTT
J: TRBJ2-7; length: 15; D: TRBD2; size: .; V: TRBV19; CDR3: CASSILTSGRYEQYF; DNA: TGTGCCAGTAGTATATTGACTAGCGGGAGATACGAGCAGTACTTC
J: TRBJ1-1; length: 15; D: TRBD1; size: .; V: TRBV18; CDR3: CASSPLGQMNTEAFF; DNA: TGTGCCAGCTCACCCTTGGGACAGATGAACACTGAAGCTTTCTTT